This T cell receptor beta chain was sequenced in a study of CD8+ T cells in alopecia areata. Study information: It was approximately 6-11-week-old female C3H/HeJ mice that received skin from 6-12-month-old C3H/HeJ graft donors with spontaneous alopecia. Broader study findings: Normal skin's resident alphabeta T cells are also sequenced in scalp samples. TCR sharing across patients was less clear than in mice, possibly HLA-related.

The CDR3 has 14 amino acids. With V trimmed by 3 bases and J by 3 bases, 2 bases remained unmatched. Germline V gives CDR1 NNHDY, CDR2 SYVADS. On this clone: What it recognizes is unknown. Gene names and germline match the mouse. The read ends 4 residues shy of where the CDR3 ends; the end is completed using the germline J gene.

Stated time point: mouse skin 6 weeks after grafting, around onset of hair loss. RNA, once extracted, was reverse transcribed into cDNA for use as the sequencing template. Assay: immunoSEQ multiplex PCR; the TCRdb copy retains only in-frame clones and omits some. The sample has some 6,000 clones, none seen only once. Specimen: skin, collected at week 6. This clonotype originated in a C3H/HeJ mouse with alopecia areata. The mouse line has the MHC haplotype H2-k. The chain joins TRBV13-3 to TRBJ2-1; 8 bases are shared with TRBD2. Incomplete CDR3 DNA: TGTGCCAGCAGTGGGACTGGGAGCTATGCT. Encoded protein: CASSGTGSYA. The entire CDR3 reads CASSGTGSYAEQFF.